These 13 T cell receptor beta chains were all obtained from the same sample, sequenced in a study of response to subunit inactivated influenza vaccine. TCRdb ran MiXCR on the RT-PCR reads and lists one entry per CDR3 protein. The table shows about 480,000 distinct CDR3 sequences, with roughly 25% occurring only once. The sequences come from CD4+ T cells sorted from PBMCs, collected 5 days after vaccination. The origin of the receptors is a man in his fifties who received an inactivated influenza vaccine.

This clonotype was counted at least ten times. The rearrangement joins TRBV5-1 to TRBJ2-1; either TRBD1 or TRBD2 may supply D (7 bases each). The germline gives CDR1 SGHRS, CDR2 YFSETQ. Trimming removed 0 bases at V and 4 bases at J, with 11 bases between. The CDR3 sequence is 15 residues long. The CDR3 coding sequence is TGCGCCAGCAGCTTGGGACAGGGACTATACAATGAGCAGTTCTTC. Translated: CASSLGQGLYNEQFF.

The CDR3 spells CASSKSGLASYEQYF. CDR3 nucleotide sequence: TGTGCCAGCAGCAAATCGGGACTAGCCTCCTACGAGCAGTACTTC. V is TRBV21-1 and J is TRBJ2-7; TRBD2, as called in the table, went unchecked against the DNA. TRBV21-1 is a recognized pseudogene. The CDR3 is 15 amino acids.

The chain links TRBV28 to TRBJ2-2; 9 bases map to TRBD1. Trimming removed 5 bases from V and 4 bases from J; junction bases left unmatched: 8. The CDR3 sequence is 16 residues long. CDR1 is MDHEN and CDR2 is SYDVKM in the germline V gene. CDR3 sequence (DNA): TGTGCCAGCAGTGCAAGGACAGGGGCCATCACCGGGGAGCTGTTTTTT. It translates to CASSARTGAITGELFF.

This clonotype appeared a few times. The chain joins TRBV20-1 to TRBJ1-5, with 7 nucleotides matching TRBD1. The CDR3 totals 15 residues. Germline V CDR1 and CDR2: DFQATT, SNEGSKA (reference sequence). V lost 7 bases and J lost 4; bases outside the gene matches: 13. CDR3 loop: CSVQGGQSVNQPQHF. CDR3 in DNA: TGCAGTGTCCAAGGGGGACAGTCAGTTAATCAGCCCCAGCATTTT.

V and J are TRBV7-8 and TRBJ2-5; 9 bases are shared with TRBD1. CDR3 length: 14 residues. Germline V CDR1 and CDR2: SGHVS, FQNEAQ. V lost 5 bases, J lost 5 bases, and 6 bases stayed unmatched. This chain's CDR3 is CASSTDRGSETQYF. The CDR3 DNA follows: TGTGCCAGCAGCACGGACAGGGGTTCCGAGACCCAGTACTTC.

This clonotype occurred once. V and J are TRBV12-3 or TRBV12-4 and TRBJ2-1; 8 positions agree with TRBD2. V lost 3 bases, J lost 8 bases, and 9 bases stayed unmatched. The CDR3 extends over 15 amino acids. Here the CDR3 reads CASSFGGTSSYEQFF. In DNA, the CDR3 is TGTGCCAGCAGTTTTGGCGGGACTAGTTCCTATGAGCAGTTCTTC.

A single count supports this clonotype. This rearrangement joins TRBV5-1 to TRBJ2-2, with D perhaps given as TRBD1 or TRBD2 (5 bases each). The V end was cut by 4 bases, the J end by 6 bases, with 25 bases between. Germline CDR1 SGHRS, CDR2 YFSETQ. The CDR3 loop spans 18 amino acids. DNA of the CDR3: TGCGCCAGCAGCCCCGATGGGGACGTCACTACCGGGCCCGGGGAGCTGTTTTTT. Its translation is CASSPDGDVTTGPGELFF. The complete variable domain, with remaining parts taken from reference TRBV5-1 and TRBJ2-2, reads KAGVTQTPRYLIKTRGQQVTLSCSPISGHRSVSWYQQTPGQGLQFLFEYFSETQRNKGNFPGRFSGRQFSNSRSEMNVSTLELGDSALYLCASSPDGDVTTGPGELFFGEGSRLTVL.

This clonotype was recorded many times. The J gene is TRBJ1-2, the V gene TRBV27; the match to TRBD1 covers 7 bases. The V gene end was trimmed by 6 bases and the J gene end by 8 bases; junction bases not matched to a gene: 15. Looked up from germline, CDR1 is MNHEY and CDR2 is SMNVEV (reference sequence). The CDR3 is made up of 15 amino acids. The CDR3 reads CASSLDPAGGGGYTF. DNA of the CDR3: TGTGCCAGCAGCCTCGACCCCGCAGGGGGTGGCGGCTACACCTTC.

The genes are TRBV4-3 and TRBJ2-3; 8 bases fit TRBD2. The V and J ends lost 1 base and 6 bases, in that order; junction bases with no gene match: 9. CDR3 length equals 16 residues. Germline-derived CDR1 and CDR2 are LGHNA and YSLEER. CDR3 coding DNA: TGCGCCAGCAGCCAAGTCCCAGCGGGAGTAGGGGATACGCAGTATTTT. Its protein product is CASSQVPAGVGDTQYF.

This clonotype has only a few counts. The CDR3 is CAISEPTQGGYTF. Written as DNA, the CDR3 is TGTGCCATCAGTGAGCCGACGCAGGGAGGGTACACCTTC. This chain uses TRBV10-3 with TRBJ1-2, with D perhaps matching TRBD1 (5 bases). CDR1 and CDR2 from the germline V gene are ENHRY and SYGVKD. CDR3 size: 13 residues. V dropped 2 bases and J dropped 11 bases, with 15 bases sitting between them.

V gene TRBV20-1 combines with J gene TRBJ2-7, with TRBD2 identical over 8 bases. CDR3 length: 14 amino acids. Germline lookup yields CDR1 DFQATT and CDR2 SNEGSKA (reference sequence). J gave up 3 bases and V 3 bases, and 7 bases lay outside the gene matches. In DNA, the CDR3 is TGCAGTGCTAGGGTAGCGGGGAACCGCTACGAGCAGTACTTC. This codes for CSARVAGNRYEQYF.

This clonotype appeared a few times. J is TRBJ2-5 and V is TRBV15, with D uncertain. The CDR3 contains 17 residues. Germline CDR1 is LNHNV and CDR2 is YYDKDF (reference sequence). Trimming removed 0 bases from V and 3 bases from J, with 17 bases in between. The CDR3 DNA follows: TGTGCCACCAGCAGAGATTATGCAGTGATCCTAAAAGAGACCCAGTACTTC. Residues: CATSRDYAVILKETQYF.

This clonotype was found a few times. In nucleotides, the CDR3 is TGTGCCACCAGCAGGGATATAGCGGGGCTGGAGACCCAGTACTTC. Its translation: CATSRDIAGLETQYF. This rearrangement joins TRBV15 to TRBJ2-5; 8 nucleotides agree with TRBD2. The CDR3 extends over 15 amino acids. Germline V gene sequence: CDR1 LNHNV, CDR2 YYDKDF (reference sequence). The V segment lost 3 bases and the J segment 5 bases; nucleotides outside the gene matches: 8.